Detailed here is one TCR beta chain. Its specificity is unknown. Use of 60 Vbeta and 13 Jbeta primers characterized the PCR. Sequencing was performed with immunoSEQ multiplex PCR; in TCRdb, only in-frame clones are kept and a portion is missing. The sample carries around 65,000 clones, roughly 87% recorded once. The data belong to a study of cytomegalovirus exposure and HLA in healthy donors. Overall study context: Among the roughly 400 donors who were genotyped, about 79% fell in the genetic ancestry cluster that is associated with self-reported Caucasian donors. Study-wide results and limits: No immune exposure information besides CMV serostatus was available. Reports state that TCR beta sequences accurately predicted most subjects' HLA-A and HLA-B alleles. Later analysis revealed greater clonal expansion in HLA-associated TCR beta chains than in equally common others.

V was clipped by 4 bases and J by 0 bases, with 7 bases between them. CDR3 length: 13 residues. Per germline, CDR1 WSHSY and CDR2 SAAADI. Sequenced input: PBMCs. V usage is TRBV10-2 and J usage is TRBJ2-7; tentatively, D is TRBD1 (6 bases). The TCR sequence derives from a female donor in good health and CMV-seronegative. The CDR3 is CASSADSSYEQYF. In DNA, the CDR3 is TGCGCCAGCAGTGCGGACAGCTCCTACGAGCAGTACTTC.